This paragraph reports one T cell receptor (beta chain). MiXCR, applied by TCRdb to the 5' RACE reads, yields one record per CDR3 protein. The sample consists of about 250,000 distinct CDR3 sequences, about 14% of them appearing once. The sample belongs to a study of identical twins. This CDR3 region has 15 residues. V lost 1 base to trimming and J lost 0 bases, with 8 bases between them. CDR1 is SGHRS, CDR2 YFSETQ, per germline. The sequencing sample was made of memory (CD45RO+) T cells sorted from blood. The TCR sequence derives from a woman aged 18-30 years in good health. The chain carries TRBV5-1 and TRBJ2-1; D gene ambiguous. This chain's CDR3 is CASSLFPSSYNEQFF. In DNA form, the CDR3 reads TGCGCCAGCAGCTTGTTCCCTAGCTCCTACAATGAGCAGTTCTTC.